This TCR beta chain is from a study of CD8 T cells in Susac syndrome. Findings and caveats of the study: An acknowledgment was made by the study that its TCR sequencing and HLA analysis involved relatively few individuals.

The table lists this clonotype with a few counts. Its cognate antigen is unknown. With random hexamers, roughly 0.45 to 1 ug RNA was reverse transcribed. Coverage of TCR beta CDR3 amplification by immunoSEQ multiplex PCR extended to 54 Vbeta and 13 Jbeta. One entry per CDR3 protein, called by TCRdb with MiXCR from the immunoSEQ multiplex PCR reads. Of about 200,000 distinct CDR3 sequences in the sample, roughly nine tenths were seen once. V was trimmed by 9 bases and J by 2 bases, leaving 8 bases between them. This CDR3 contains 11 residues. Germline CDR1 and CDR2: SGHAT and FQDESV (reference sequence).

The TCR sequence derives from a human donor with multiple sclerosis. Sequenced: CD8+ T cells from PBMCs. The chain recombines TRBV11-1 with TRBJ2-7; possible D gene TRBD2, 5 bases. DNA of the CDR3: TGTGCCAGTAGCGAGACCTACGAGCAGTACTTC. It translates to CASSETYEQYF.